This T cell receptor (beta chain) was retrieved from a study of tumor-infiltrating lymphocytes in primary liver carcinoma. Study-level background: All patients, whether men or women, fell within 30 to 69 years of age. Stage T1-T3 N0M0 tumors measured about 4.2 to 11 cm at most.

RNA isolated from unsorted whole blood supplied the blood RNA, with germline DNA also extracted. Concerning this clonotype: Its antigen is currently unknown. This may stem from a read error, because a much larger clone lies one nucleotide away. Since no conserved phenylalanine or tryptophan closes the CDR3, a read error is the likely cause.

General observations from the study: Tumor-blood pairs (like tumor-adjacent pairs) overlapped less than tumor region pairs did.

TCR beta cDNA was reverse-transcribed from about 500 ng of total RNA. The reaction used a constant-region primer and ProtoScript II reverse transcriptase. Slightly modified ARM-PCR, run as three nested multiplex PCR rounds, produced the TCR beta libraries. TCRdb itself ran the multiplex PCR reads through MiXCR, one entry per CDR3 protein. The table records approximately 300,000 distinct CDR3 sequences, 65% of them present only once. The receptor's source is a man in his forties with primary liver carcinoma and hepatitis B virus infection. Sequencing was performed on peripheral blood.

The CDR3 is CSVDVPNSYEQYL. Here the CDR3 DNA reads TGCAGCGTTGATGTTCCGAATTCCTACGAGCAGTACTTA. The chain has TRBV29-1 and TRBJ2-7, with unresolved D. Trimming pared 3 bases from V and 1 base from J, leaving 10 bases between. There are 13 residues in the CDR3. Germline V gene lookup returns CDR1 SQVTM and CDR2 ANQGSEA.